These 15 T cell receptor beta chains were all obtained from the same sample, sequenced in a study of CD8+CD57+ T cells in acquired aplastic anemia (dated by TCRdb to 2017 to 2018). This sample was sequenced with an Illumina HiSeq 2000. TCR beta VDJ combination and CDR3 sequence profiling used genomic DNA as the template. The public reads were run again by TCRdb, first through fastp at Q25 and then through MiXCR, and only productive beta chains were kept. Rows with a matching CDR3 protein are joined into one entry that keeps the most common DNA and genes. For this sample there are 450,000 to 550,000 distinct CDR3 sequences; less than 35% appear just once. 0.82% of the sample lies in the top ten. Flow cytometry had shown CD8+CD57+ cell expansion in the patients selected for sequencing. Material: sorted CD4+, CD8+, or CD8+CD57+ T cells (not recorded which) from PBMCs. These receptors were obtained from a human donor with aplastic anemia.

J is TRBJ2-7 and V is TRBV4-2; 9 bases map to TRBD1. With 4 bases clipped from V and 7 bases from J, the junction kept 5 bases outside the gene matches. The germline V gene has CDR1 LGHNA and CDR2 YNFKEQ. The CDR3 totals 13 residues. In nucleotides, the CDR3 is TGTGCCAGCAGCCGGGGGGACAGGGAGGAGCAGTACTTC. Amino acid sequence: CASSRGDREEQYF.

V is TRBV20-1 and J is TRBJ2-3; D gene ambiguous. Germline-derived CDR1 and CDR2 are DFQATT and SNEGSKA (reference sequence). The CDR3 runs 15 residues. Trimming cost V 0 bases and J 2 bases, with 12 bases left between them. In nucleotides, the CDR3 is TGCAGTGCTAGAGATCTGGTAGCCGTCACAGATACGCAGTATTTT. It specifies CSARDLVAVTDTQYF.

The genes are TRBV6-1 and TRBJ1-3; 7 nucleotides agree with TRBD1. The CDR3 covers 14 residues. The V and J ends lost 5 bases and 4 bases, in that order; junction bases with no gene match: 5. Germline values: CDR1 MNHNS, CDR2 SASEGT. This CDR3 is CASSRGQEGNTIYF. The CDR3 nucleotides read TGTGCCAGCAGTAGGGGGCAGGAAGGAAACACCATATATTTT.

The V and J genes are TRBV11-2 and TRBJ2-2; possible D gene TRBD1, 5 bases. The CDR3 runs 15 residues. Germline V gives CDR1 SGHAT, CDR2 FQNNGV. V lost 0 bases to trimming and J lost 4 bases, with 9 bases between them. The CDR3 protein is CASSLDQGSTGELFF. In DNA form, the CDR3 reads TGTGCCAGCAGCTTAGATCAGGGAAGCACCGGGGAGCTGTTTTTT.

The chain links TRBV27 to TRBJ2-7; 11 bases map to TRBD2. CDR3 length equals 14 residues. Germline assignment: CDR1 MNHEY and CDR2 SMNVEV (reference sequence). The junction had 3 bases not matched to a gene; V was cut back by 3 bases and J by 5 bases. The CDR3 coding sequence is TGTGCCAGCAGTTTCCTTAGCGGGAGGGACGAGCAGTACTTC. Translated, it gives CASSFLSGRDEQYF.

The J gene is TRBJ1-1, the V gene TRBV15, with D perhaps matching TRBD1 (6 bases). The CDR3 is 18 amino acids. Trimming pared 0 bases from V and 0 bases from J, leaving 17 bases between. The germline V gene has CDR1 LNHNV and CDR2 YYDKDF (reference sequence). The CDR3 bases are TGTGCCACCAGCAGAGATAGGGGAGATGGACAGATGAACACTGAAGCTTTCTTT. It codes for CATSRDRGDGQMNTEAFF.

This clonotype was seen many times. The chain links TRBV11-1 to TRBJ1-6, with 9 bases fitting TRBD1. Germline trimming cut 5 bases from V and 9 bases from J; bases unmatched to any gene: 11. The CDR3 sequence is 16 residues long. The germline gives CDR1 SGHAT, CDR2 FQDESV (reference sequence). The CDR3 loop reads CASSNSAGTGFSPLHF. The CDR3 DNA follows: TGTGCCAGCAGCAACAGCGCCGGGACAGGGTTTTCACCCCTCCACTTT.

In regard to this clonotype: A much larger clone differs by one base, so this may be a read error. The V call is TRBV29-1, the J call TRBJ1-1, with TRBD1 matching over 9 bases. V shed 4 bases and J 3 bases; nucleotides not matched to a gene: 6. Germline CDR1 SQVTM, CDR2 ANQGSEA. The CDR3 loop spans 14 amino acids. Here the CDR3 DNA reads TGCAGCGTTGGCGACAGGGGGGCTTACACTGAAGCTTTCTTT. It translates to CSVGDRGAYTEAFF.

This clonotype appeared a few times. The chain combines TRBV12-3 or TRBV12-4 with TRBJ2-1; D is possibly TRBD2 (6 bases). This CDR3 is built from 12 residues. Trimming pared 8 bases from V and 5 bases from J, leaving 10 bases between. The DNA of the CDR3 is TGTGCCAGCTCGGGGGTTAACAATGAGCAGTTCTTC. It encodes CASSGVNNEQFF.

In its sample, this clonotype was seen many times. The chain is built from TRBV2 and TRBJ1-5; 8 positions match TRBD1. The J segment lost 6 bases and the V segment lost 3 bases, leaving 10 bases of the junction unmatched. Germline lookup yields CDR1 SNHLY and CDR2 FYNNEI. The CDR3 covers 16 residues. The CDR3 loop is CASSDSTQGAGQPQHF. In DNA, the CDR3 is TGTGCCAGCAGTGACTCGACCCAGGGGGCAGGTCAGCCCCAGCATTTT.

At least ten counts were recorded for this clonotype. V gene TRBV25-1 combines with J gene TRBJ2-7, with a tentative D call TRBD1 (6 bases). V dropped 7 bases and J dropped 0 bases, with 16 bases sitting between them. CDR1 is MGHDK, CDR2 SYGVNS, per germline. The CDR3 runs to 15 residues. The CDR3 reads CASKTDSLFSYEQYF. The CDR3 coding sequence is TGTGCCAGCAAAACGGACAGCCTTTTCTCCTACGAGCAGTACTTC.

This clonotype has a count of ten or more. V usage is TRBV2 and J usage is TRBJ1-3, with TRBD1 as a possible D gene (6 bases). Trimming left V 2 bases short and J 2 bases short, with 7 bases between. The CDR3 spans 14 residues. The germline CDR1 and CDR2 sequences are SNHLY and FYNNEI. CDR3 amino acids: CASSENRAGNTIYF. The DNA of the CDR3 is TGTGCCAGCAGTGAAAACAGGGCTGGAAACACCATATATTTT.

This clonotype showed up many times. The V gene is TRBV2, the J gene TRBJ1-1, with D possibly matching TRBD1 (6 bases). V dropped 7 bases and J dropped 5 bases, with 17 bases sitting between them. Looked up from germline, CDR1 is SNHLY and CDR2 is FYNNEI. The CDR3 loop spans 14 amino acids. CDR3 bases: TGTGCCAGCAAACCGGGACAACTAAGGACTGAAGCTTTCTTT. It encodes CASKPGQLRTEAFF. Full variable domain (missing parts from reference TRBV2 and TRBJ1-1): EPEVTQTPSHQVTQMGQEVILRCVPISNHLYFYWYRQILGQKVEFLVSFYNNEISEKSEIFDDQFSVERPDGSNFTLKIRSTKLEDSAMYFCASKPGQLRTEAFFGQGTRLTVV.

This clonotype was recorded at least ten times. CDR3 nucleotide sequence: TGTGCCATCAGAACCTCCTCGAACACCGGGGAGCTGTTTTTT. Its translation is CAIRTSSNTGELFF. The chain links TRBV10-3 to TRBJ2-2, with no clear D. V lost 6 bases, J lost 0 bases, and 8 bases lay in between. CDR1 is ENHRY and CDR2 is SYGVKD in the germline V gene. The CDR3 runs 14 residues.

This clonotype was seen repeatedly, ten times or more. The CDR3 protein is CSVEPTTSNEQFF. The CDR3 DNA reads TGCAGCGTTGAACCCACCACATCCAATGAGCAGTTCTTC. V is TRBV29-1 and J is TRBJ2-1; D unresolved. Trimming shortened V by 2 bases and J by 6 bases, and 11 bases separated the two germline ends. CDR1 and CDR2 from the germline V gene are SQVTM and ANQGSEA. The CDR3 runs 13 residues.